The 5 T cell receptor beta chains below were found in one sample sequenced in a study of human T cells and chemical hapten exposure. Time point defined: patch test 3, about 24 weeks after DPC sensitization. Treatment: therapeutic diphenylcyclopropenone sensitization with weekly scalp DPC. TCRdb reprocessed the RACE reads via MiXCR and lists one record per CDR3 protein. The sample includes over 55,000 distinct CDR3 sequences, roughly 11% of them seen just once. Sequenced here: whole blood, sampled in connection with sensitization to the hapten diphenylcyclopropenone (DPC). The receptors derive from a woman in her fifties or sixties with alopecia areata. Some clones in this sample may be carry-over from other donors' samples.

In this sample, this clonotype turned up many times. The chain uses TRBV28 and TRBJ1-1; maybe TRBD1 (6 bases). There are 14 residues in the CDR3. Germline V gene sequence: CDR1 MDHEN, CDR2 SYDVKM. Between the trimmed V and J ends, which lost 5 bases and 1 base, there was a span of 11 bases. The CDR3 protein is CASSPGQPNTEAFF. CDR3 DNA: TGTGCCAGCAGTCCGGGACAACCGAACACTGAAGCTTTCTTT.

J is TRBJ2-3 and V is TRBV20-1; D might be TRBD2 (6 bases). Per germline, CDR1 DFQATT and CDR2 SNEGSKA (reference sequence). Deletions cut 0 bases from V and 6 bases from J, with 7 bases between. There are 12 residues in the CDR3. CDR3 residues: CSARDLADTQYF. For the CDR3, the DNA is TGCAGTGCTAGAGATCTAGCGGATACGCAGTATTTT.

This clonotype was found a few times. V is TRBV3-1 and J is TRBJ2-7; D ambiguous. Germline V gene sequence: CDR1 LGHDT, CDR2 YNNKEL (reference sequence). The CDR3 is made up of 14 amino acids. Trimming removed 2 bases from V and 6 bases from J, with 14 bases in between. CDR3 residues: CASSQRPDRSEQYF. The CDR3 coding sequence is TGTGCCAGCAGCCAACGACCCGATAGGAGCGAGCAGTACTTC.

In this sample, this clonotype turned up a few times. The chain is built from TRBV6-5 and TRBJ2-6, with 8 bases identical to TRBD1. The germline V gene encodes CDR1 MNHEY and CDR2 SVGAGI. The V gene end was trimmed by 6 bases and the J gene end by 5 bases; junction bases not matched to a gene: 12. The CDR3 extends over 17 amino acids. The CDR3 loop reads CASRGTGDRYRANVLTF. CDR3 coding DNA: TGTGCCAGCAGGGGGACAGGTGACCGTTATAGGGCCAACGTCCTGACTTTC.

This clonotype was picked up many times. The DNA for the CDR3 is TGTGCCAGCAGTTACTCGAGGACAGGGGTTGACACTGAAGCTTTCTTT. Amino acid sequence: CASSYSRTGVDTEAFF. The gene calls are TRBV6-5 and TRBJ1-1; 9 bases agree with TRBD1. There are 16 residues in the CDR3. The J segment lost 3 bases and the V segment lost 0 bases, leaving 5 bases of the junction unmatched. Germline CDR1 reads MNHEY; CDR2 reads SVGAGI.